Ten or more counts support the clone carrying this TCR beta chain. The antigen is unknown. The cohort's ophthalmopathy patients, a group with duration under 3 months, had a Clinical Activity Score of at least 3 and a NOSPECS grade of at least 4. Thyroid ultrasound and orbital computed tomography, with clinical symptoms and serum thyroxine and TRAb, informed diagnoses. These data belong to a study of T cells in Graves' hyperthyroidism and ophthalmopathy. Study-level points and caveats: Most thyroid clonotypes expanded above 0.001 were also detected in blood.

There were TCR beta CDR3 regions amplified from RNA transcripts. HTBI primers were the set used in a first-round RT-PCR of the TCR CDR3. Using its own MiXCR run on the multiplex PCR reads, TCRdb lists one record per CDR3 protein. The top ten clones hold over 6% of a sample with about 600,000 distinct CDR3 sequences, approximately 15% of them seen once. Sequenced sample: blood. This sequence originates from a woman aged 18-30 years with Graves' ophthalmopathy.

CDR3 bases: TGTGCCAGCAGTTCCCTTTCTGGGAACTTGAATGAAAAACTGTTTTTT. Amino acids: CASSSLSGNLNEKLFF. The chain recombines TRBV12-3 or TRBV12-4 with TRBJ1-4, with D unclear. The CDR3 totals 16 residues. V lost 4 bases, J lost 5 bases, and 17 bases lay in between.